This T cell receptor beta chain was recovered during a study of T cell repertoires in cytomegalovirus infection. Broader study findings: Using cumulative public TCR beta family frequency, the authors identified those who carried CMV together with the relevant HLA. Dominating the ex vivo response were TCR beta clonotypes that were CMV-specific and HLA-C-restricted.

TCRdb re-called the reads through MiXCR, storing one row per CDR3 protein. The table has approximately 120,000 distinct CDR3 sequences, approximately 30% seen once. As regards this clonotype: Its antigen remains unknown.

The CDR3 sequence is 14 residues long. V gave up 6 bases and J gave up 8 bases; unmatched junction bases: 12. CDR1 and CDR2 (germline): SGHTA, FQGTGA. The sequencing used CD8+ T cells from cultured PBMCs, collected from culture after CMV antigen stimulation. The sequence came from a human donor in good health (CMV status not recorded). Some clones in this sample may be carry-over from other donors' samples. V is TRBV7-3 and J is TRBJ1-2, with TRBD1 matching over 7 bases. In nucleotides, the CDR3 is TGTGCCAGCAGGTCTACAGGGGTTGATGAGGGCTACACCTTC. As protein: CASRSTGVDEGYTF.